The T cell receptor beta chain under discussion was sequenced for a study of blood T cell repertoires in COVID-19. Overall study: Material from acute and convalescent COVID-19 was sourced from the United States, Italy and Spain. From T cells, B-cell-depleted T cells, or PBMCs came the material, which was cDNA or gDNA.

V was trimmed by 1 base and J by 2 bases, leaving 10 bases between them. CDR3 size: 15 residues. The germline CDR1 and CDR2 sequences are MGHRA and YSYEKL. In the original workflow: Estimated nucleated cell counts came from reference gene primer amplification. TCRdb's table, derived via immunoSEQ multiplex PCR, lists solely in-frame clones and lacks some. V and J calls and clone size are as listed in that table; D and trimming were resolved from the DNA. The sample shows approximately 210,000 clones, roughly 84% of them seen only once. The sample consisted of peripheral blood. The chain combines TRBV4-1 with TRBJ2-3; D is perhaps TRBD1 (6 bases). This clonotype was sampled from a human donor in a cohort sampled during active COVID-19. CDR3 DNA: TGCGCCAGCAGCCAAGTCAGGGGCTCCACAGATACGCAGTATTTT. Translating it yields CASSQVRGSTDTQYF.